This is a list of T cell receptor beta chains from one sample in a study of blood T cell repertoires in COVID-19. Profiled with immunoSEQ multiplex PCR; TCRdb holds only in-frame clones, not every one. The repertoire holds approximately 240,000 clones, with roughly 84% as singletons. The sample comprised peripheral blood. All receptors come from a woman aged 40 to 49 who had recovered from COVID-19. Both conserved end residues are part of each CDR3. D genes are given only for firm matches. Size tells how often a clone was seen (once, few, many) or the class of an expanded clone, and some rows leave it out.

len	d_gene	abundance	v_gene	j_gene	CDR3aa	CDR3nt
16	TRBD1	-	TRBV5-1	TRBJ1-4	CASSPIRDSPQKGLFF	TGCGCCAGCAGCCCGATAAGGGACAGCCCCCAAAAAGGACTGTTTTTT
16	-	once	TRBV1	TRBJ1-5	CTSSQNGTDSNQPQHF	TGCACCAGCAGCCAGAATGGGACAGATAGCAATCAGCCCCAGCATTTT
13	TRBD2	-	TRBV9	TRBJ2-2	CASSAGGTGELFF	TGTGCCAGCAGCGCGGGGGGGACCGGGGAGCTGTTTTTT
16	TRBD1	-	TRBV27	TRBJ2-4	CASSLSRQGAQNIQYF	TGTGCCAGCAGTTTATCGCGACAGGGGGCGCAGAACATTCAGTACTTC
16	TRBD1	-	TRBV5-6	TRBJ2-7	CASSLLQGQGAGEQYF	TGTGCCAGCAGCTTGCTACAGGGACAGGGGGCCGGGGAGCAGTACTTC
14	TRBD2	-	TRBV24-1	TRBJ2-1	CATSESGAHNEQFF	TGTGCCACCAGTGAAAGCGGGGCTCACAATGAGCAGTTCTTC
14	-	-	TRBV30	TRBJ1-6	CAWSGWRVNSPLHF	TGTGCCTGGAGTGGTTGGAGGGTTAATTCACCCCTCCACTTT
16	TRBD2	-	TRBV11-2	TRBJ2-7	CASSERLAGSFYEQYF	TGTGCCAGCAGCGAACGACTAGCGGGATCCTTCTACGAGCAGTACTTC
17	TRBD1	-	TRBV12-5	TRBJ2-1	CASGGSPDRGGHNEQFF	TGTGCTAGTGGTGGGTCCCCAGACAGGGGAGGTCACAATGAGCAGTTCTTC
12	-	-	TRBV16	TRBJ1-1	CASSPTSTEAFF	TGTGCCAGCAGCCCCACCAGCACTGAAGCTTTCTTT
14	-	-	TRBV7-6	TRBJ1-6	CASSSQGSNSPLHF	TGTGCCAGCAGTTCACAGGGTTCCAATTCACCCCTCCACTTT
17	-	-	TRBV27	TRBJ2-2	CASSLSVGGRNTGELFF	TGTGCCAGCAGTTTATCGGTGGGGGGACGTAACACCGGGGAGCTGTTTTTT
12	-	-	TRBV3-1/TRBV3-2	TRBJ2-3	CASSVNTDTQYF	TGTGCCAGCAGCGTTAATACAGATACGCAGTATTTT
15	-	-	TRBV5-4	TRBJ2-5	CASSLVFGGSETQYF	TGTGCCAGCAGCTTGGTCTTCGGGGGATCCGAGACCCAGTACTTC
15	-	once	TRBV30	TRBJ2-2	CACQPSRAGTGELFF	TGTGCCTGCCAACCCTCCAGGGCCGGGACCGGGGAGCTGTTTTTT
15	-	-	TRBV15	TRBJ1-2	CATSRDQHRNYGYTF	TGTGCCACCAGCAGAGATCAGCACAGGAACTATGGCTACACCTTC
14	-	once	TRBV7-3	TRBJ2-1	CASSPGQPYNEQFF	TGTGCCAGCAGCCCCGGACAGCCCTACAATGAGCAGTTCTTC
17	TRBD2	-	TRBV11-2	TRBJ2-2	CASSLDPGRQRTGELFF	TGTGCCAGCAGCTTAGACCCCGGGAGGCAAAGGACCGGGGAGCTGTTTTTT
16	TRBD1	-	TRBV6-1	TRBJ2-5	CASSEVGQGFQETQYF	TGTGCCAGCAGTGAAGTGGGACAGGGATTCCAAGAGACCCAGTACTTC
16	-	few	TRBV5-6	TRBJ1-6	CASSLYGDIDNSPLHF	TGTGCCAGCAGCTTGTATGGGGACATTGATAATTCACCCCTCCACTTT
12	-	once	TRBV2	TRBJ2-7	CASSQASYEQYF	TGTGCCAGCAGCCAAGCCTCCTACGAGCAGTACTTC
15	-	-	TRBV5-4	TRBJ2-2	CASSLEGGAAGELFF	TGTGCCAGCAGCTTGGAGGGGGGGGCGGCCGGGGAGCTGTTTTTT
12	-	once	TRBV5-3	TRBJ2-7	CARSGAVHEQYF	TGTGCCAGAAGCGGGGCCGTACACGAGCAGTACTTC
17	TRBD1	-	TRBV28	TRBJ2-2	CASSLWDRSRGTGELFF	TGTGCCAGCAGTTTATGGGACAGGTCCCGGGGCACCGGGGAGCTGTTTTTT
16	-	-	TRBV5-1	TRBJ2-2	CASRKAGTQNTGELFF	TGCGCCAGCAGAAAAGCCGGGACACAGAACACCGGGGAGCTGTTTTTT
19	-	once	TRBV4-3	TRBJ2-1	CASSQTRSANREGNNEQFF	TGCGCCAGCAGCCAAACTCGTTCCGCGAACAGGGAGGGAAACAATGAGCAGTTCTTC
16	-	-	TRBV27	TRBJ2-6	CASRPVAVSGANVLTF	TGTGCCAGCAGACCCGTCGCGGTCTCTGGGGCCAACGTCCTGACTTTC
13	-	-	TRBV6-1	TRBJ1-4	CASSEDNREKLFF	TGTGCCAGCAGTGAGGACAACCGTGAAAAACTGTTTTTT
13	-	-	TRBV19	TRBJ1-2	CASKTGGNYGYTF	TGTGCCAGTAAGACAGGCGGTAACTATGGCTACACCTTC